The rows below give T cell receptor beta chains drawn from one sample of a study of T cells in Graves' hyperthyroidism and ophthalmopathy. TCRdb reprocessed the multiplex PCR reads via MiXCR and lists one record per CDR3 protein. The top ten hold less than 3.5% of the sample, which has about 600,000 distinct CDR3 sequences, around 16% seen once. The sequencing input was blood. These receptors came from a woman aged 40 to 50 with Graves' ophthalmopathy. Both conserved end residues are part of each CDR3. Expanded clones are given a class, and other clones once, few, many or no size at all.

>TRBJ1-3|13|many|TRBV7-2
CASSLGPLDTIYF
>TRBJ2-1|17|many|TRBV9
CASSERGTGRSYNEQFF
>TRBJ1-3|13|few|TRBV2
CASSEALRNTIYF
>TRBJ2-7|12|many|TRBV28
CASSLKGLKQYF
>TRBJ2-7|10|.|TRBV11-3
CASSPYGQYF
>TRBJ2-5|13|.|TRBV20-1
CSARASNQETQYF
>TRBJ2-7|13|many|TRBV2
CASSGTDYYEQYF
>TRBJ2-1|13|few|TRBV24-1
CATSDLTYNEQFF
>TRBJ2-2|11|many|TRBV2
CASRGAGELFF
>TRBJ1-1|14|many|TRBV4-1
CASSPLDNLEQAFF